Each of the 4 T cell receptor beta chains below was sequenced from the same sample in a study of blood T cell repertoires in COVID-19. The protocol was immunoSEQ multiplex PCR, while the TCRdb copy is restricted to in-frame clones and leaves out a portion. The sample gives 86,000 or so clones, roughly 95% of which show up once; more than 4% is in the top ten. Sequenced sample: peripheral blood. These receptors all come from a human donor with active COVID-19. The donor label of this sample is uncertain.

CDR3 residues: CASSYGGTEAFF. The CDR3 nucleotides read TGTGCCAGCAGTTACGGAGGCACTGAAGCTTTCTTT. V gene TRBV6-5 combines with J gene TRBJ1-1; D not certain. Germline V gives CDR1 MNHEY, CDR2 SVGAGI. The length of the CDR3 is 12 residues. Between the trimmed V and J ends, which lost 2 bases and 4 bases, there was a span of 5 bases.

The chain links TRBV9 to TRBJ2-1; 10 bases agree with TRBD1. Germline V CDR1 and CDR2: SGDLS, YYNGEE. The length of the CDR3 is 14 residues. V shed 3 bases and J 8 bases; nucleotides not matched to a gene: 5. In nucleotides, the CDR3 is TGTGCCAGCAGCGAGGGGACAGGGGTGGATGAGCAGTTCTTC. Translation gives CASSEGTGVDEQFF.

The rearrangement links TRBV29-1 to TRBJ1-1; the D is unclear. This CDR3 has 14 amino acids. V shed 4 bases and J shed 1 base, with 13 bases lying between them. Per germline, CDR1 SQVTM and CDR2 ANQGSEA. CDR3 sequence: CSVGTSWGNTEAFF. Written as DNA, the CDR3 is TGCAGCGTTGGGACTTCCTGGGGGAACACTGAAGCTTTCTTT.

CDR3 bases: TGCGCCAGCAGTTCGGGTAGCGGAAACACCGGGGAGCTGTTTTTT. Encoded protein: CASSSGSGNTGELFF. V and J are TRBV5-1 and TRBJ2-2, with D possibly being TRBD2 (6 bases). Germline values: CDR1 SGHRS, CDR2 YFSETQ. Trimming took 5 bases from V and 2 from J, leaving 13 bases between them. The CDR3 runs to 15 residues. Based on the CDR3 plus reference TRBV5-1 and TRBJ2-2, the full variable domain is KAGVTQTPRYLIKTRGQQVTLSCSPISGHRSVSWYQQTPGQGLQFLFEYFSETQRNKGNFPGRFSGRQFSNSRSEMNVSTLELGDSALYLCASSSGSGNTGELFFGEGSRLTVL.